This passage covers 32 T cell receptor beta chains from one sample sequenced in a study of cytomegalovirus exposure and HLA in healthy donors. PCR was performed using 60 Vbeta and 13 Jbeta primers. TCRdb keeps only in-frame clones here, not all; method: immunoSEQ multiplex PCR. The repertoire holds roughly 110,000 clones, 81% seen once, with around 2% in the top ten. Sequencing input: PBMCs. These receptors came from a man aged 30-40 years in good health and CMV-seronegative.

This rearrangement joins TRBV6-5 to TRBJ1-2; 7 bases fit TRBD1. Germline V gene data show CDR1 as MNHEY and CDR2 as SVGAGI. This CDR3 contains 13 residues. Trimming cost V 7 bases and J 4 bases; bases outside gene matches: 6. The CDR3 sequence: CASNKQGLYGYTF. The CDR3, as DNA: TGTGCCAGCAACAAACAGGGGCTCTATGGCTACACCTTC.

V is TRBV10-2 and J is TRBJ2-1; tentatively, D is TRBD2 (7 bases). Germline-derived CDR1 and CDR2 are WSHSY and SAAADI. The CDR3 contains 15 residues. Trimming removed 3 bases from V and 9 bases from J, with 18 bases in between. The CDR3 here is CASSDHSRGGLEQFF. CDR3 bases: TGCGCCAGCAGTGACCATTCGAGGGGGGGCCTTGAGCAGTTCTTC.

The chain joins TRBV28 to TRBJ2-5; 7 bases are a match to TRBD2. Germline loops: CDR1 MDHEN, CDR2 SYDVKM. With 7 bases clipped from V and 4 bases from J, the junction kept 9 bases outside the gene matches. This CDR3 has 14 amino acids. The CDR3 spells CASIKVSGPETQYF. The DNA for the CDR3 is TGTGCCAGCATCAAGGTTAGCGGGCCAGAGACCCAGTACTTC.

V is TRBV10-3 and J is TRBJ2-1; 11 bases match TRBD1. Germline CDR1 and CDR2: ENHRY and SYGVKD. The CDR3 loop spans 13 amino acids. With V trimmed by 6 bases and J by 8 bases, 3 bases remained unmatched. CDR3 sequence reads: CAISRDRGDEQFF. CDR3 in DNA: TGTGCCATCAGCCGGGACAGGGGGGATGAGCAGTTCTTC.

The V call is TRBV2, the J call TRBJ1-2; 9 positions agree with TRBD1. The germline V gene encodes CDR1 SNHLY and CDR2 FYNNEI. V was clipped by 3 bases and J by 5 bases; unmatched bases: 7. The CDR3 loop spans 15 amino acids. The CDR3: CASSDPGQGDYGYTF. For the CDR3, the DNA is TGTGCCAGCAGTGACCCGGGACAGGGAGATTATGGCTACACCTTC.

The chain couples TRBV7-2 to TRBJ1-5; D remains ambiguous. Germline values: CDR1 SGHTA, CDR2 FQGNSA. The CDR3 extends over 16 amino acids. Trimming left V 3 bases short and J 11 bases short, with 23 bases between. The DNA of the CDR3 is TGTGCCAGCAGCTTGGGGAACCAGGTGTCCGGGGATTCCCAGCATTTT. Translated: CASSLGNQVSGDSQHF.

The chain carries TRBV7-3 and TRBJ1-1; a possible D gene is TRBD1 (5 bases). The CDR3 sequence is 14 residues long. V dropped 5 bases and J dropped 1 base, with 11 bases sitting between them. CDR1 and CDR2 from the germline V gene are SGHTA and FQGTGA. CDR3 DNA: TGTGCCAGCAGCCTAGGGGTCGGGAACACTGAAGCTTTCTTT. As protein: CASSLGVGNTEAFF.

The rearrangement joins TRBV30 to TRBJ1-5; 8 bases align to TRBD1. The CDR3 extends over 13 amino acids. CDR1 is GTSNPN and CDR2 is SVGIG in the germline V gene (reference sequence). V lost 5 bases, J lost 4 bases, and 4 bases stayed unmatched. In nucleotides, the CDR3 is TGTGCCTGGTCCGGGACAGGAAATCAGCCCCAGCATTTT. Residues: CAWSGTGNQPQHF.

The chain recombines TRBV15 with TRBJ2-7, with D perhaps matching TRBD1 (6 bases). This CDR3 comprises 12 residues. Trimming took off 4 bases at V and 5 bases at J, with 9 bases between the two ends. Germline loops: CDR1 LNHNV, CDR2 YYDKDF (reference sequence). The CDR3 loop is CATSIGTNEQYF. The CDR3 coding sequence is TGTGCCACCAGCATCGGGACAAACGAGCAGTACTTC.

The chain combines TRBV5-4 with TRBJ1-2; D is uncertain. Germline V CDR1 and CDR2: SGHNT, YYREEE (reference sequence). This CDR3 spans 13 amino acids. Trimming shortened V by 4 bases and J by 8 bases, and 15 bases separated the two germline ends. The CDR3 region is CASSPVPPEGYTF. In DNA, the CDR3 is TGTGCCAGCAGCCCAGTCCCTCCGGAGGGCTACACCTTC.

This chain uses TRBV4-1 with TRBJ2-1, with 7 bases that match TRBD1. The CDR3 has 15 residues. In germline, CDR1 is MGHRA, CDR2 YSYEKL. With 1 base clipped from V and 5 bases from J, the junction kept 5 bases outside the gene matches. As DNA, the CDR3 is TGCGCCAGCAGCCAAGTTGGGACAGCTAACAATGAGCAGTTCTTC. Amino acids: CASSQVGTANNEQFF.

CDR3 in DNA: TGTGCCAGCAGCCCGGGATCAGGGGTTGGGGAGCAGTACTTC. It codes for CASSPGSGVGEQYF. V gene TRBV4-2 combines with J gene TRBJ2-7; perhaps TRBD1 as D (6 bases). Germline V gene lookup returns CDR1 LGHNA and CDR2 YNFKEQ. The CDR3 runs 14 residues. Trimming pared 4 bases from V and 7 bases from J, leaving 17 bases between.

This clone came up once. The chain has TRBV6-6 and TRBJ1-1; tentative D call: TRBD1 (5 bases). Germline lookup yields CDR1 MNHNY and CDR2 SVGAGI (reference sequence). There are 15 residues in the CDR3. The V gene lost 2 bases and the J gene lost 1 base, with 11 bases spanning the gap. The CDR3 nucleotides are TGTGCCAGCAGTTACCCCCAGGGCGGGAACACTGAAGCTTTCTTT. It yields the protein CASSYPQGGNTEAFF.

CDR3 region: CASSLDPGRRAFF. Here the CDR3 DNA reads TGTGCCAGCAGTCTCGACCCAGGGAGGAGGGCTTTCTTT. The chain recombines TRBV6-6 with TRBJ1-1, with a weak D call TRBD1 (5 bases). Trimming shortened V by 5 bases and J by 11 bases, and 18 bases separated the two germline ends. In germline, CDR1 is MNHNY, CDR2 SVGAGI (reference sequence). CDR3 length equals 13 residues.

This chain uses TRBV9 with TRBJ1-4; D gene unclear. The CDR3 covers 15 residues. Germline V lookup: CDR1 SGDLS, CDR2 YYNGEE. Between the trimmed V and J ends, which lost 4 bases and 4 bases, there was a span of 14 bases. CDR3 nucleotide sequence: TGTGCCAGCAGCCCCGGGGATCCTCTTAATGAAAAACTGTTTTTT. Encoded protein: CASSPGDPLNEKLFF.

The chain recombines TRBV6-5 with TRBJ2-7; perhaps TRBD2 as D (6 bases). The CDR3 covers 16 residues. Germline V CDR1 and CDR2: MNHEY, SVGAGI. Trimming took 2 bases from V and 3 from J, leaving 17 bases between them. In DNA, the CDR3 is TGTGCCAGCAGTTACGGTGCCCCGGGAGCCCTCTACGAGCAGTACTTC. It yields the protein CASSYGAPGALYEQYF.

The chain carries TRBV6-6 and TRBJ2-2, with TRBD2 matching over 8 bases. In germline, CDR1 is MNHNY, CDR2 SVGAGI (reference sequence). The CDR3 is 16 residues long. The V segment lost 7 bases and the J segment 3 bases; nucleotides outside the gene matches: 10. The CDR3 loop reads CASITPGLDDTGELFF. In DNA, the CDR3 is TGTGCCAGCATCACCCCGGGACTAGATGACACCGGGGAGCTGTTTTTT.

This CDR3 reads CATKLGAETEAFF. CDR3 DNA sequence: TGTGCCACCAAACTGGGGGCGGAGACTGAAGCTTTCTTT. This rearrangement joins TRBV27 to TRBJ1-1; a weak D match, TRBD1 (6 bases). The CDR3 spans 13 residues. The V end lost 10 bases, the J end lost 5 bases, and 17 bases lay between the germline ends. CDR1 and CDR2 from the germline V gene are MNHEY and SMNVEV (reference sequence).

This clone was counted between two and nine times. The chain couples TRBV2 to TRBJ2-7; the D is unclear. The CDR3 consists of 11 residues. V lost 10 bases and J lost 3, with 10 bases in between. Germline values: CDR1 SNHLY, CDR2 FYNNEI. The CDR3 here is CATTHRYEQYF. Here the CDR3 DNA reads TGTGCCACTACCCACCGCTACGAGCAGTACTTC.

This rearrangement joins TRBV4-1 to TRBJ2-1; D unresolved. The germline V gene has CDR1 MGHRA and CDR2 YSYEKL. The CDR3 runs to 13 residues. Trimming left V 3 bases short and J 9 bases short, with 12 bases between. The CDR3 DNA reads TGCGCCAGCAGCCATTTAGGCGGAGCTGAGCAGTTCTTC. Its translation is CASSHLGGAEQFF.

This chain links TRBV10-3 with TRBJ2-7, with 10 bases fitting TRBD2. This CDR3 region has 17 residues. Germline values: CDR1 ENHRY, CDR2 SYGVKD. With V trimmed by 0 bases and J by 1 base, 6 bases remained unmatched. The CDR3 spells CAISESPTSGASYEQYF. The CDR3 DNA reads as TGTGCCATCAGTGAGTCTCCTACTAGCGGGGCTTCCTACGAGCAGTACTTC.

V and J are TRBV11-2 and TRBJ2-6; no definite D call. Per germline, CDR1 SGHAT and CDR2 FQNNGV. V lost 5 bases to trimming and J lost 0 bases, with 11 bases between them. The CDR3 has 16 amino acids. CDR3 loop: CASSATKASGANVLTF. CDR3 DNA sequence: TGTGCCAGCAGCGCGACAAAGGCCTCTGGGGCCAACGTCCTGACTTTC.

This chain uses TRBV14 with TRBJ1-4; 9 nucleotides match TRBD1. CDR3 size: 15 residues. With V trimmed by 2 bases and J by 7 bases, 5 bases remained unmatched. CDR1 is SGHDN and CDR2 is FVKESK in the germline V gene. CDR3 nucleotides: TGTGCCAGCAGCCAAAACAGGGGGCATAGTGAAAAACTGTTTTTT. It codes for CASSQNRGHSEKLFF.

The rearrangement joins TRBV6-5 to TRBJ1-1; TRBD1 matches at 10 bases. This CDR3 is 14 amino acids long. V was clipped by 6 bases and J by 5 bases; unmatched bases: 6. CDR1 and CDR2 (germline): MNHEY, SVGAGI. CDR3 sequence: CASRRQGALTEAFF. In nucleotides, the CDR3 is TGTGCCAGCAGGCGACAGGGGGCGTTGACTGAAGCTTTCTTT.

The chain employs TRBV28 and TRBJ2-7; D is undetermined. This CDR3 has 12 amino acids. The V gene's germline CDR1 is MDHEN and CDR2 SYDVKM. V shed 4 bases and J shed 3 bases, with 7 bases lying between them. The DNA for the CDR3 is TGTGCCAGCAGTTCTGCGGTCTACGAGCAGTACTTC. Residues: CASSSAVYEQYF.

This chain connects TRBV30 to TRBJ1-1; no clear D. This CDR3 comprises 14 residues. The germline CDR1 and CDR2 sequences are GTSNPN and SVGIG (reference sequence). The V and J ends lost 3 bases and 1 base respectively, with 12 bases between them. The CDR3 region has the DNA TGTGCCTGGAGCGGAGCTCTGGCGAACACTGAAGCTTTCTTT. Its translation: CAWSGALANTEAFF.

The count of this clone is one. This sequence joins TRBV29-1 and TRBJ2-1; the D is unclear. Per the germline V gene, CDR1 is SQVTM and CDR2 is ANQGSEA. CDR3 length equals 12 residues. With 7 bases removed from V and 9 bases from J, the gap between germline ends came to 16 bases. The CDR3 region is CSAETPSSEQFF. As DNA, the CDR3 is TGCAGCGCAGAGACTCCGAGTTCTGAGCAGTTCTTC.

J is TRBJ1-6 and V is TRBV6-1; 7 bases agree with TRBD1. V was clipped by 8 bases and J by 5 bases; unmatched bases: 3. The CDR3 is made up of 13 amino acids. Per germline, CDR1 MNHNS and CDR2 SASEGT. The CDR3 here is CASSGQDNSPLHF. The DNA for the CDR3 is TGTGCCAGCTCCGGACAGGATAATTCACCCCTCCACTTT.

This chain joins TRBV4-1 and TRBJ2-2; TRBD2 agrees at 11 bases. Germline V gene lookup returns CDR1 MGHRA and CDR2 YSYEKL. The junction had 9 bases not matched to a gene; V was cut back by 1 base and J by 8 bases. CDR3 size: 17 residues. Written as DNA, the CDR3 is TGCGCCAGCAGCCAAGGGATACTAGCGGGAGCAGAGGGGGAGCTGTTTTTT. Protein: CASSQGILAGAEGELFF.

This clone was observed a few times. DNA for the CDR3: TGTGCCAGCAGCTTCGACAGAAGATCCACTGAAGCTTTCTTT. It yields the protein CASSFDRRSTEAFF. This sequence joins TRBV7-3 and TRBJ1-1, with TRBD1 as a possible D gene (5 bases). This CDR3 contains 14 residues. V lost 3 bases to trimming and J lost 4 bases, with 12 bases between them. The germline V gene encodes CDR1 SGHTA and CDR2 FQGTGA.

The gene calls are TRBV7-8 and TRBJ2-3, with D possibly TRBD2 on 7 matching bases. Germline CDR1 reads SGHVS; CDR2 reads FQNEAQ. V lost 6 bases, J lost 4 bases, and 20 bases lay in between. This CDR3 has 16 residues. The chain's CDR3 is CASSPSRGGEADTQYF. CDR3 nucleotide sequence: TGTGCCAGCAGTCCCTCGAGGGGGGGGGAGGCAGATACGCAGTATTTT.

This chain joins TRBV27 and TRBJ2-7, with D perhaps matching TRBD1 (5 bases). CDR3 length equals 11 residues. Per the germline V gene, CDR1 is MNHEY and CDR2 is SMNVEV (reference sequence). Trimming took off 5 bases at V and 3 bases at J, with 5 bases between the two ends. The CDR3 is CASSTGYEQYF. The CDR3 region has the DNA TGTGCCAGCAGTACAGGCTACGAGCAGTACTTC.